Listed below are T cell receptor beta chains from one sample, sequenced in a study of spatial heterogeneity in lung cancer. From the 5' RACE reads, TCRdb called clonotypes with MiXCR, one entry per CDR3 protein. Here the sample spans about 4,900 distinct CDR3 sequences, 16% being singletons. The material sequenced was PBMCs, taken at surgery. The receptor set was obtained from a male donor with early-stage non-small cell lung cancer. Both conserved end residues are part of each CDR3. D genes are given only for firm matches. Where a row states a size, it is once, few, many or the class of an expanded clone; other rows omit it.

DNA,CDR3,V,D,J,size
TGTGCCAGCAGTTCCGCCCGGGGAATCGATGAAAAACTGTTTTTT,CASSSARGIDEKLFF,TRBV6-5,NA,TRBJ1-4,many
TGTGCCAGCAGCTTATTCGGGGGATTTGCCTTAGGAGAGACCCAGTACTTC,CASSLFGGFALGETQYF,TRBV7-9,NA,TRBJ2-5,medium-sized
TGTGCCAGCAGCGTAGCGGGGGGGCCGGAGACCCAGTACTTC,CASSVAGGPETQYF,TRBV9,TRBD2,TRBJ2-5,medium-sized
TGTGCCAGCAGCTTTGGACAGGGGGCTCAAGAGACCCAGTACTTC,CASSFGQGAQETQYF,TRBV11-3,TRBD1,TRBJ2-5,medium-sized
TGTGCCAGTAGTATGGTAGCGGGGGGTCGACCCTACGAGCAGTACTTC,CASSMVAGGRPYEQYF,TRBV19,TRBD2,TRBJ2-7,medium-sized
TGTGCCAGCAGCCCAGGACCAGCTAGCACAGATACGCAGTATTTT,CASSPGPASTDTQYF,TRBV12-3/TRBV12-4,NA,TRBJ2-3,medium-sized
TGTGCCAGTAGCCTACAGGGACACCTCTACGAGCAGTACTTC,CASSLQGHLYEQYF,TRBV19,NA,TRBJ2-7,medium-sized
TGTGCCAGCAGCTCGCAGGACTACGAGCAGTACTTC,CASSSQDYEQYF,TRBV7-6,NA,TRBJ2-7,few
TGTGCCAGCAGTTTAGTCCCACTAGGCGACCAGTACTTC,CASSLVPLGDQYF,TRBV12-3/TRBV12-4,NA,TRBJ2-5,NA
TGCAGTGTGGGCAGGGACTACGAGCAGTACTTC,CSVGRDYEQYF,TRBV20-1,NA,TRBJ2-7,NA
TGTGCCAGCAAAGAATGGACAGGGGGTGATTCACCCCTCCACTTT,CASKEWTGGDSPLHF,TRBV2,TRBD1,TRBJ1-6,NA
TGCAGTGCTGGTAGCGGGGGGCAACACTCCTACGAGCAGTACTTC,CSAGSGGQHSYEQYF,TRBV20-1,TRBD2,TRBJ2-7,many
TGTGCCAGCAGCTCCTCAGAGAACACTGAAGCTTTCTTT,CASSSSENTEAFF,TRBV7-3,NA,TRBJ1-1,NA
TGTGCCAGTCGGGGGGGCCTGGAGACCCAGTACTTC,CASRGGLETQYF,TRBV2,TRBD2,TRBJ2-5,medium-sized
TGTGCCAGCAGCCCAGATTACTCCTACGAGCAGTACTTC,CASSPDYSYEQYF,TRBV3-1,NA,TRBJ2-7,many
TGTGCCAGCAGCTTAGAGCCGGCCCCAGCGGATGGCTACACCTTC,CASSLEPAPADGYTF,TRBV7-9,NA,TRBJ1-2,medium-sized
TGTGCCAGCAGCGTAGAAGGACTAGCCGGCACCTACGAGCAGTACTTC,CASSVEGLAGTYEQYF,TRBV9,TRBD2,TRBJ2-7,NA
TGCGCCAGCAGCTTGGGGGAGGGGGCCCCCTACGAGCAGTACTTC,CASSLGEGAPYEQYF,TRBV5-1,NA,TRBJ2-7,medium-sized